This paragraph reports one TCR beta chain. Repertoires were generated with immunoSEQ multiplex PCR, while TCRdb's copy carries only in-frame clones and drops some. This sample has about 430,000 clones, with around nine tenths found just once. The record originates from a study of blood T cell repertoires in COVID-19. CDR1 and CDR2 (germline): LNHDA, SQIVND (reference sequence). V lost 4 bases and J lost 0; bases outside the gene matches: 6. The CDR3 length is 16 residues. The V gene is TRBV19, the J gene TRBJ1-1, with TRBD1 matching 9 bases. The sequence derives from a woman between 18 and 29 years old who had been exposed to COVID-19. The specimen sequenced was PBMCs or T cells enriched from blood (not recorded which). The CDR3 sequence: CASSRGQGTMNTEAFF. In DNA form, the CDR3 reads TGTGCCAGTAGTAGGGGACAGGGCACTATGAACACTGAAGCTTTCTTT.